These 26 T cell receptor beta chains came from one sample sequenced in a study of T cells in Graves' hyperthyroidism and ophthalmopathy. Amplified TCR beta CDR3 regions derived from RNA transcripts. RT-PCR in the first round (using the HTBI primer set) targeted the TCR CDR3. TCRdb re-derived calls from the multiplex PCR reads in MiXCR, one entry per CDR3 protein. The sample carries about 320,000 distinct CDR3 sequences, roughly 17% recorded once. The sample comprised blood. The receptors were sampled from a man in his thirties or forties with Graves' hyperthyroidism.

This clonotype was seen ten or more times. Written as DNA, the CDR3 is TGTGCCAGCAGCTACGACTTTGGCGAGACCCAGTACTTC. This sequence encodes CASSYDFGETQYF. The chain carries TRBV7-3 and TRBJ2-5; D is undetermined. The germline V gene encodes CDR1 SGHTA and CDR2 FQGTGA. The CDR3 extends over 13 amino acids. V was shortened by 4 bases and J by 5 bases, with 11 bases between the two germline ends.

The table lists this clonotype with many counts. V is TRBV20-1 and J is TRBJ2-7; TRBD2 agrees at 9 bases. The germline CDR1 and CDR2 sequences are DFQATT and SNEGSKA (reference sequence). J lost 5 bases, V lost 6 bases, and 17 bases had no gene match. The CDR3 loop spans 16 amino acids. The CDR3 DNA reads TGCAGTGCCGCTGACCCCCGGGCCGGCGGGGGGGACGAGCAGTACTTC. This translates into CSAADPRAGGGDEQYF.

Ten or more counts support this clonotype. This sequence joins TRBV24-1 and TRBJ2-7, with D possibly being TRBD2 (6 bases). The CDR3 has 12 residues. CDR1 is KGHDR, CDR2 SFDVKD, per germline. Trimming removed 9 bases from V and 1 base from J, with 9 bases in between. Written as DNA, the CDR3 is TGTGCCACCGGGACTCCTTCCTACGAGCAGTACTTC. Translated: CATGTPSYEQYF.

This clonotype was observed once. The V call is TRBV7-4, the J call TRBJ1-4, with D maybe TRBD1 (5 bases). The ends were cut back, 5 bases at V and 0 bases at J, with 13 bases in the middle. Germline assignment: CDR1 SGHVT and CDR2 SQSDAQ. This CDR3 comprises 16 residues. The DNA for the CDR3 is TGTGCCAGCAGCAACCCTCAAGGGGCAACTAATGAAAAACTGTTTTTT. Its translation: CASSNPQGATNEKLFF. Drawing the rest from reference TRBV7-4 and TRBJ1-4, the complete variable domain is GAGVSQSPRYKVAKRGRDVALRCDSISGHVTLYWYRQTLGQGSEVLTYSQSDAQRDKSGRPSGRFSAERPERSVSTLKIQRTEQGDSAVYLCASSNPQGATNEKLFFGSGTQLSVL.

This clonotype was seen a handful of times. This chain connects TRBV24-1 to TRBJ2-1; tentatively, D is TRBD2 (7 bases). CDR1 is KGHDR, CDR2 SFDVKD, per germline. There are 16 residues in the CDR3. Between the trimmed V and J ends, which lost 5 bases and 5 bases, there was a span of 18 bases. CDR3 region: CATSALGGVGDNEQFF. In DNA, the CDR3 is TGTGCCACCAGTGCCTTAGGGGGGGTCGGGGACAATGAGCAGTTCTTC.

This clonotype was detected only a few times. The V and J genes are TRBV7-3 and TRBJ2-1; 7 bases agree with TRBD2. The CDR3 is 15 residues long. With V trimmed by 5 bases and J by 7 bases, 11 bases remained unmatched. From germline, CDR1 is SGHTA and CDR2 FQGTGA. The CDR3 sequence: CASSPTWGGKNEQFF. CDR3 DNA: TGTGCCAGCAGCCCCACCTGGGGGGGGAAGAATGAGCAGTTCTTC.

The chain employs TRBV7-3 and TRBJ2-1; 8 bases are a match to TRBD2. V was pared by 2 bases and J by 7 bases, with 7 bases of the junction left unmatched. The CDR3 sequence is 15 residues long. Germline assignment: CDR1 SGHTA and CDR2 FQGTGA. The CDR3 sequence is CASSLAGGRANEQFF. For the CDR3, the DNA is TGTGCCAGCAGCTTAGCGGGGGGCAGGGCGAATGAGCAGTTCTTC.

This clonotype has ten or more counts. V and J are TRBV7-9 and TRBJ2-7; 9 bases line up with TRBD1. The germline CDR1 and CDR2 sequences are SEHNR and FQNEAQ (reference sequence). CDR3 length: 14 amino acids. After removal of 4 bases from V and 5 bases from J, the junction contained 6 bases not matched to a gene. Here the CDR3 reads CASSSGQGPHEQYF. CDR3 sequence (DNA): TGTGCCAGCAGCTCTGGACAGGGGCCCCACGAGCAGTACTTC.

This clonotype was seen ten or more times. J is TRBJ2-7 and V is TRBV28; D is unresolved. The germline gives CDR1 MDHEN, CDR2 SYDVKM. The CDR3 is made up of 14 amino acids. V lost 3 bases and J 2 bases, leaving 11 bases between the germline ends. The CDR3 region is CASSFPGVTYEQYF. CDR3 in DNA: TGTGCCAGCAGTTTTCCGGGTGTTACCTACGAGCAGTACTTC. The variable domain in full, completed from reference TRBV28 and TRBJ2-7, reads DVKVTQSSRYLVKRTGEKVFLECVQDMDHENMFWYRQDPGLGLRLIYFSYDVKMKEKGDIPEGYSVSREKKERFSLILESASTNQTSMYLCASSFPGVTYEQYFGPGTRLTVT.

The sample holds many counts of this clonotype. The V and J genes are TRBV14 and TRBJ1-2; D uncertain. Per the germline V gene, CDR1 is SGHDN and CDR2 is FVKESK. This CDR3 has 13 residues. The V and J ends lost 4 bases and 3 bases respectively, with 9 bases between them. As DNA, the CDR3 is TGTGCCAGCAGCCCACATAGGGACTATGGCTACACCTTC. This sequence encodes CASSPHRDYGYTF.

This clonotype was recorded at least ten times. This chain connects TRBV20-1 to TRBJ2-3; perhaps TRBD1 as D (6 bases). Deletions cut 7 bases from V and 7 bases from J, with 18 bases between. The CDR3 is 13 amino acids. Germline V CDR1 and CDR2: DFQATT, SNEGSKA (reference sequence). In DNA, the CDR3 is TGCAGTGTTAGGGGGTCCGGAGTAAATACGCAGTATTTT. This codes for CSVRGSGVNTQYF.

This clonotype was detected only a few times. The V gene is TRBV9, the J gene TRBJ2-1; 9 nucleotides agree with TRBD2. Germline loops: CDR1 SGDLS, CDR2 YYNGEE. This CDR3 comprises 17 residues. The ends lost 0 bases at V and 2 bases at J; junction bases unmatched: 6. CDR3 amino acids: CASSVVGSGSPYNEQFF. Here the CDR3 DNA reads TGTGCCAGCAGCGTAGTAGGTAGCGGGAGTCCCTACAATGAGCAGTTCTTC.

A remark on this clonotype: A read error is possible here, since a much larger clone lies one base away. V and J are TRBV12-3 or TRBV12-4 and TRBJ1-1; D is unresolved. CDR3 length: 11 amino acids. In DNA form, the CDR3 reads TGTGCCAGCACCTTAGCGACTGAAGCTCTCTTT. Its protein product is CASTLATEALF.

The gene calls are TRBV5-6 and TRBJ1-5; D possibly corresponds to TRBD1 (5 bases). The V and J ends lost 2 bases and 7 bases respectively, with 19 bases between them. This CDR3 has 16 amino acids. Germline values: CDR1 SGHDT, CDR2 YYEEEE. CDR3 nucleotides: TGTGCCAGCAGCTTATGGGGCAGGGAAGGGAGCCAGCCCCAGCATTTT. This sequence encodes CASSLWGREGSQPQHF.

The chain is built from TRBV27 and TRBJ1-4; 10 nucleotides align to TRBD1. There are 15 residues in the CDR3. CDR1 MNHEY and CDR2 SMNVEV come from the germline V gene (reference sequence). The trim removed 6 bases at V and 8 bases at J, leaving 9 bases unmatched. The CDR3 DNA follows: TGTGCCAGCAGCAACTCGGGACAGGGGAGGGAAAAACTGTTTTTT. Protein: CASSNSGQGREKLFF.

In its sample, this clonotype was seen many times. V is TRBV7-6 and J is TRBJ2-5; D is unresolved. Deletions cut 5 bases from V and 2 bases from J, with 12 bases between. The CDR3 totals 14 residues. Looked up from germline, CDR1 is SGHVS and CDR2 is FNYEAQ. CDR3: CASSQRSRQETQYF. The CDR3, as DNA: TGTGCCAGCAGCCAGAGGAGTCGGCAAGAGACCCAGTACTTC. Combining the CDR3 with reference TRBV7-6 and TRBJ2-5 gives the whole variable domain GAGVSQSPRYKVTKRGQDVALRCDPISGHVSLYWYRQALGQGPEFLTYFNYEAQQDKSGLPNDRFSAERPEGSISTLTIQRTEQRDSAMYRCASSQRSRQETQYFGPGTRLLVL.

The rearrangement links TRBV19 to TRBJ2-7; D is undetermined. CDR1 and CDR2 from the germline V gene are LNHDA and SQIVND (reference sequence). The CDR3 extends over 13 amino acids. Trimming removed 0 bases from V and 3 bases from J, with 6 bases in between. The CDR3 DNA reads TGTGCCAGTAGTATAGAGGCCCGCTACGAGCAGTACTTC. It is translated as CASSIEARYEQYF. Filled out from reference TRBV19 and TRBJ2-7, the complete variable domain reads DGGITQSPKYLFRKEGQNVTLSCEQNLNHDAMYWYRQDPGQGLRLIYYSQIVNDFQKGDIAEGYSVSREKKESFPLTVTSAQKNPTAFYLCASSIEARYEQYFGPGTRLTVT.

Ten or more counts support this clonotype. The chain recombines TRBV27 with TRBJ1-1, with 8 bases identical to TRBD1. The CDR3 covers 14 residues. Germline V CDR1 and CDR2: MNHEY, SMNVEV (reference sequence). The ends lost 8 bases at V and 5 bases at J; junction bases unmatched: 10. The CDR3 loop is CASGLTTGVTEAFF. DNA of the CDR3: TGTGCCAGCGGACTCACGACAGGGGTAACTGAAGCTTTCTTT.

J is TRBJ2-7 and V is TRBV2, with 9 positions matching TRBD1. This CDR3 spans 12 amino acids. V shed 6 bases and J 9 bases; nucleotides not matched to a gene: 6. From germline, CDR1 is SNHLY and CDR2 FYNNEI. Here the CDR3 reads CASRDRGSVQYF. CDR3 in DNA: TGTGCCAGCAGGGACAGGGGTTCTGTGCAGTACTTC.

This clonotype showed up many times. The chain combines TRBV30 with TRBJ2-7; D call uncertain. This CDR3 contains 12 residues. CDR1 is GTSNPN and CDR2 is SVGIG in the germline V gene (reference sequence). Trimming pared 0 bases from V and 5 bases from J, leaving 8 bases between. The CDR3 spells CAWSVFGNEQYF. Written as DNA, the CDR3 is TGTGCCTGGAGTGTTTTCGGCAACGAGCAGTACTTC.

Ten or more counts support this clonotype. DNA for the CDR3: TGCGCCAGCAGTGATCTGGCGGGAGATACCGGGGAGCTGTTTTTT. As protein: CASSDLAGDTGELFF. The chain carries TRBV10-1 and TRBJ2-2; 7 bases are a match to TRBD2. Germline V gene lookup returns CDR1 WNHNN and CDR2 SYGVQD (reference sequence). This CDR3 is built from 15 residues. V gave up 3 bases and J gave up 5 bases; unmatched junction bases: 6.

This rearrangement joins TRBV19 to TRBJ2-7; 11 bases are shared with TRBD1. The CDR3 spans 16 residues. V gave up 4 bases and J gave up 3 bases; unmatched junction bases: 8. Germline CDR1 and CDR2: LNHDA and SQIVND (reference sequence). The CDR3 nucleotides are TGTGCCAGTAGTAACCTCCCGGGACAGGGGGTCTACGAGCAGTACTTC. It is translated as CASSNLPGQGVYEQYF.

The chain links TRBV12-3 or TRBV12-4 to TRBJ1-5; TRBD1 matches 7 bases. The CDR3 consists of 17 residues. Trimming at V came to 5 bases and at J to 0 bases, leaving 10 bases not matched to a gene. This chain's CDR3 is CASSPGQADYSNQPQHF. The CDR3 region has the DNA TGTGCCAGCAGTCCAGGACAGGCCGACTATAGCAATCAGCCCCAGCATTTT.

This clonotype was seen more than once but under ten times. This sequence joins TRBV3-1 and TRBJ2-7; tentatively, D is TRBD1 (6 bases). The germline V gene encodes CDR1 LGHDT and CDR2 YNNKEL (reference sequence). V was shortened by 5 bases and J by 2 bases, with 13 bases between the two germline ends. The CDR3 extends over 14 amino acids. The CDR3 DNA follows: TGTGCCAGCAGCTCAAAAACAGGGACCTACGAGCAGTACTTC. Protein: CASSSKTGTYEQYF.

This chain links TRBV12-3 or TRBV12-4 with TRBJ2-2; either TRBD1 or TRBD2 may fit D (6 bases each). This CDR3 contains 15 residues. Trimming took off 6 bases at V and 3 bases at J, with 14 bases between the two ends. CDR3 in amino acids: CASSPGGRDTGELFF. The DNA for the CDR3 is TGTGCCAGCAGCCCCGGGGGCCGAGACACCGGGGAGCTGTTTTTT.

This clonotype was detected ten times or more. This rearrangement joins TRBV7-9 to TRBJ1-1, with 7 bases matching TRBD1. The CDR3 has 15 residues. J was trimmed by 4 bases and V by 4 bases; bases with no gene match: 9. Germline V CDR1 and CDR2: SEHNR, FQNEAQ (reference sequence). CDR3 residues: CASSSRQGGSTEAFF. The CDR3 DNA reads as TGTGCCAGCAGCTCGCGACAGGGTGGGAGCACTGAAGCTTTCTTT.